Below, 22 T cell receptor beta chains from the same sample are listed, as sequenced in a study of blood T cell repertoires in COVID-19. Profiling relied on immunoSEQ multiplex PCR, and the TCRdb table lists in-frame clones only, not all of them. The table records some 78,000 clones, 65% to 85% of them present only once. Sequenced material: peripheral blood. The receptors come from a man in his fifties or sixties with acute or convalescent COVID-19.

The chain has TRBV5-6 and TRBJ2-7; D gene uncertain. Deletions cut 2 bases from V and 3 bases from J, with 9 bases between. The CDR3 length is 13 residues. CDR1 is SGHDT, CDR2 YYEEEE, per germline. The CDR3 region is CASSLSSVYEQYF. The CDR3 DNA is TGTGCCAGCAGCTTATCTAGTGTCTACGAGCAGTACTTC.

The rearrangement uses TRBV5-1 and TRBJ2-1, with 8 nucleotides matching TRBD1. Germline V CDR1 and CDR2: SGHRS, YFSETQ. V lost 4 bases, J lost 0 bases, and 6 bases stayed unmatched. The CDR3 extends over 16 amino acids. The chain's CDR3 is CASSPTGEFSYNEQFF. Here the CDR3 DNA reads TGCGCCAGCAGCCCGACAGGGGAATTCTCCTACAATGAGCAGTTCTTC.

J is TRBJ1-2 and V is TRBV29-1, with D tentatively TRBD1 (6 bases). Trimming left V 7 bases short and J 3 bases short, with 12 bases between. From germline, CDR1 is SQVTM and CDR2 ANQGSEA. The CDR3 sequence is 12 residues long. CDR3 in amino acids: CSGRTEDYGYTF. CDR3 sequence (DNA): TGCAGCGGAAGGACAGAAGACTATGGCTACACCTTC.

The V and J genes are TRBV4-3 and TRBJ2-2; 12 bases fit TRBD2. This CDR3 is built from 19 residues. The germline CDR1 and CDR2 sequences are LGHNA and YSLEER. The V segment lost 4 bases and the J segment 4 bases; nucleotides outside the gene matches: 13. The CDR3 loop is CASSPGRASGGAFTGELFF. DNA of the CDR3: TGCGCCAGCAGCCCAGGGCGGGCTAGCGGGGGGGCCTTCACCGGGGAGCTGTTTTTT.

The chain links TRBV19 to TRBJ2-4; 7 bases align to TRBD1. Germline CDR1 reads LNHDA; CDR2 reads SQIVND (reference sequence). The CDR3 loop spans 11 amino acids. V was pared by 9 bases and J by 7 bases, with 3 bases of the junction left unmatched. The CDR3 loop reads CASQQGNIQYF. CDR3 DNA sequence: TGTGCCAGCCAACAGGGGAACATTCAGTACTTC.

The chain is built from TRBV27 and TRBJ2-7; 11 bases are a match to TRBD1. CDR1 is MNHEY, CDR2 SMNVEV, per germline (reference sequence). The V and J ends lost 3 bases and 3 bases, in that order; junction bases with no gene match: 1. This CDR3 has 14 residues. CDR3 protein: CASSFGTGGYEQYF. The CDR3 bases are TGTGCCAGCAGTTTTGGGACAGGGGGCTACGAGCAGTACTTC.

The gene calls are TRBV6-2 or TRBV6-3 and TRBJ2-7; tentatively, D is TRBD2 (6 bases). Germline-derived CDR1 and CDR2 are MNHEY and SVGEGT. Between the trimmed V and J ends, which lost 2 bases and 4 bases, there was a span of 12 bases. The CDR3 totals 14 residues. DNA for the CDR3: TGTGCCAGCAGTTACGAGGGAGGAACGTACGAGCAGTACTTC. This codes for CASSYEGGTYEQYF.

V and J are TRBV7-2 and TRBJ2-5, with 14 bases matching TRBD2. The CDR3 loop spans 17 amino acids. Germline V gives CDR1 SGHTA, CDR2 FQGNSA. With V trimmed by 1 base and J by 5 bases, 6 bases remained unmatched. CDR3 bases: TGTGCCAGCAGCTTAGGACTAGCGGGGGGGCCAGGGGAGACCCAGTACTTC. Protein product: CASSLGLAGGPGETQYF.

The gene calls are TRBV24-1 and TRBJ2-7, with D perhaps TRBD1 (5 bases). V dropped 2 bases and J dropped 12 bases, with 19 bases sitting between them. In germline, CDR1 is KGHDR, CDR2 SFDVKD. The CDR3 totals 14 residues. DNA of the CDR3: TGTGCCACCAGTGATTGGGCAGGGCCGGTTGGGCGGTACTTC. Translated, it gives CATSDWAGPVGRYF.

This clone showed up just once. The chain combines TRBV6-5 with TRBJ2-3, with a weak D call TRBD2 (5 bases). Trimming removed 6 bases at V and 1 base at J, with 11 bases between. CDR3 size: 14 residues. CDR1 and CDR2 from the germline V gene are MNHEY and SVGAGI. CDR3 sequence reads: CASRLGTGTDTQYF. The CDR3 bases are TGTGCCAGCAGACTAGGAACGGGCACAGATACGCAGTATTTT.

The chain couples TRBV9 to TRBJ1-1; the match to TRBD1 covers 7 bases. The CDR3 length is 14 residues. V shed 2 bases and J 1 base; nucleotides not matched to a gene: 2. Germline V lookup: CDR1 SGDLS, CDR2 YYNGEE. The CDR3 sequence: CASSVTGTNTEAFF. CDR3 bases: TGTGCCAGCAGCGTGACAGGGACGAACACTGAAGCTTTCTTT.

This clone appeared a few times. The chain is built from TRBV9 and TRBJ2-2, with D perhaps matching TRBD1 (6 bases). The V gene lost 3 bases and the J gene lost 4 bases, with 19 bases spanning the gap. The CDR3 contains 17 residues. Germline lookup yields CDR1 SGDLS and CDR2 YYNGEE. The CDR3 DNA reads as TGTGCCAGCAGCGGCCGAACTCCCGGACAGATCACCGGGGAGCTGTTTTTT. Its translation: CASSGRTPGQITGELFF.

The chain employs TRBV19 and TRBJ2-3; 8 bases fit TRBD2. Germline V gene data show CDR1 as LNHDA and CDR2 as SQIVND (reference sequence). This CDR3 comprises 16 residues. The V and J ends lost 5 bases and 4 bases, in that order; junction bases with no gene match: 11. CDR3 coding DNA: TGTGCCAGTAGTTCCCGGGGGGGAAGTTCGGCAGATACGCAGTATTTT. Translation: CASSSRGGSSADTQYF.

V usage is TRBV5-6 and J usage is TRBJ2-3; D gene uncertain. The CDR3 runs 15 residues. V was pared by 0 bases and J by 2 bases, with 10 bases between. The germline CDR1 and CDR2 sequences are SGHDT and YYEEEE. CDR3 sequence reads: CASSLVTEATDTQYF. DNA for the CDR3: TGTGCCAGCAGCTTGGTCACTGAAGCCACAGATACGCAGTATTTT.

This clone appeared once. In nucleotides, the CDR3 is TGTGCCAGTAGTATCTACCCCGGGGGGGGGCGCGACGAGCAGTACTTC. Amino acid sequence: CASSIYPGGGRDEQYF. The V gene is TRBV19, the J gene TRBJ2-7; 8 bases are shared with TRBD2. There are 16 residues in the CDR3. The germline CDR1 and CDR2 sequences are LNHDA and SQIVND (reference sequence). Trimming at V came to 3 bases and at J to 5 bases, leaving 12 bases not matched to a gene. Full variable domain (remainder filled in from reference TRBV19 and TRBJ2-7): DGGITQSPKYLFRKEGQNVTLSCEQNLNHDAMYWYRQDPGQGLRLIYYSQIVNDFQKGDIAEGYSVSREKKESFPLTVTSAQKNPTAFYLCASSIYPGGGRDEQYFGPGTRLTVT.

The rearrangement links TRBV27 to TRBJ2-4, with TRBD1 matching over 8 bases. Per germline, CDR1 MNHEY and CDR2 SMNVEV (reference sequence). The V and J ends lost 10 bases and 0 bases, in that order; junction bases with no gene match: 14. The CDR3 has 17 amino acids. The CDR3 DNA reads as TGTGCCACCATAGGGACAGGCCCCGAGACAGCCAAAAACATTCAGTACTTC. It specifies CATIGTGPETAKNIQYF.

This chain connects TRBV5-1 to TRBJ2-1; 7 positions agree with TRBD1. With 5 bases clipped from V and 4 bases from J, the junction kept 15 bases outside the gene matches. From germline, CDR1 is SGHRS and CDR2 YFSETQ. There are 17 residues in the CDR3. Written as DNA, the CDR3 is TGCGCCAGCAGTTACTCGACGGGACAGAGTTCATACAATGAGCAGTTCTTC. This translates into CASSYSTGQSSYNEQFF. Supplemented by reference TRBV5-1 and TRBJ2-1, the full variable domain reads KAGVTQTPRYLIKTRGQQVTLSCSPISGHRSVSWYQQTPGQGLQFLFEYFSETQRNKGNFPGRFSGRQFSNSRSEMNVSTLELGDSALYLCASSYSTGQSSYNEQFFGPGTRLTVL.

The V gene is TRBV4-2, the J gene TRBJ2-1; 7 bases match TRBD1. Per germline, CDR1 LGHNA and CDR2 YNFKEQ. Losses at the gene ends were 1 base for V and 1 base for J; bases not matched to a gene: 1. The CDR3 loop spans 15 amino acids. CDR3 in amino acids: CASSQGDSSYNEQFF. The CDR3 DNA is TGTGCCAGCAGCCAAGGGGACAGTTCCTACAATGAGCAGTTCTTC.

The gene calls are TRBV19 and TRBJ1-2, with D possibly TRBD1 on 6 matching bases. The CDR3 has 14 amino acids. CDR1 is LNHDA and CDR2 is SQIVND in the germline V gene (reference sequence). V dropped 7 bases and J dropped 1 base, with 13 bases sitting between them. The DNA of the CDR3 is TGTGCCAGTACCCGCGCAGGGGATAACTATGGCTACACCTTC. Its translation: CASTRAGDNYGYTF.

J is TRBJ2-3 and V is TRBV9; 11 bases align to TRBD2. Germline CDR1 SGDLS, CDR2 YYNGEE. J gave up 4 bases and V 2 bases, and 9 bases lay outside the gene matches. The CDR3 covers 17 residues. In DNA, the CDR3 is TGTGCCAGCAGCGTTAGTAGCGGGAGGGCCCTCGCAGATACGCAGTATTTT. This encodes CASSVSSGRALADTQYF.

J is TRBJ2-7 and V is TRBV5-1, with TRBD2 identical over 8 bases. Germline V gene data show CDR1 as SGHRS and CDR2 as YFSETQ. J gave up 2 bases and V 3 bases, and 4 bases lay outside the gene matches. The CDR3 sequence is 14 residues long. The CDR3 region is CASSSTSGTYEQYF. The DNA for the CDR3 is TGCGCCAGCAGCTCTACTAGCGGCACCTACGAGCAGTACTTC.

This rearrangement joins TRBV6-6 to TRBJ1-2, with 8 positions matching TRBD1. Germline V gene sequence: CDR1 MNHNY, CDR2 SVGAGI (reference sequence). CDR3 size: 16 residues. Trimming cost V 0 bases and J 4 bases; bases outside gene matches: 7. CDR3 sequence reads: CASSYSRDRPLYGYTF. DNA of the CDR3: TGTGCCAGCAGTTACTCCCGGGACAGGCCCCTCTATGGCTACACCTTC.